This TCR beta chain is drawn from a study of T cell repertoires in cytomegalovirus infection. Points on this clonotype: Its antigen is currently unknown.

The ends were cut back, 2 bases at V and 0 bases at J, with 20 bases in the middle. This CDR3 spans 19 amino acids. The germline V gene encodes CDR1 SGHVS and CDR2 FNYEAQ. Whole-study results and caveats: Predominance within the ex vivo response was attributable to HLA-C-restricted CMV-specific TCR beta clonotypes.

TCRdb reprocessed the reads via MiXCR and lists one record per CDR3 protein. The sample carries about 890,000 distinct CDR3 sequences, about a third recorded once. The material sequenced was cultured CD8+ T cells from PBMCs, taken from culture after CMV antigen stimulation. The V call is TRBV7-6, the J call TRBJ1-5, with a weak D call TRBD1 (5 bases). The receptor was derived from a human donor in good health (CMV status not recorded). Some clones in this sample may be carry-over from other donors' samples. This CDR3 reads CASSLMAQAGFPSNQPQHF. CDR3 sequence (DNA): TGTGCCAGCAGCTTAATGGCTCAGGCAGGGTTCCCTAGCAATCAGCCCCAGCATTTT.